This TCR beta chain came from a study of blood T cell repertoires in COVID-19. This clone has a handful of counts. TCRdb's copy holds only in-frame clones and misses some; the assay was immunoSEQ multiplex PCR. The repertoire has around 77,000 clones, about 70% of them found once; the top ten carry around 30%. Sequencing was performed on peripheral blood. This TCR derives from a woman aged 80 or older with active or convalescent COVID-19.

The CDR3 reads CASSLSRGANTGELFF. The CDR3 nucleotides read TGCGCCAGCAGCCTATCCAGGGGAGCGAACACCGGGGAGCTGTTTTTT. The gene calls are TRBV4-3 and TRBJ2-2, with a tentative D call TRBD1 (6 bases). The V end lost 4 bases, the J end lost 0 bases, and 12 bases lay between the germline ends. The germline V gene has CDR1 LGHNA and CDR2 YSLEER. The CDR3 sequence is 16 residues long.